The clone carrying this T cell receptor beta chain occurred once. This specimen belongs to a study of blood T cell repertoires in COVID-19. Study overall: Italy, Spain and the United States were the sources of the convalescent and acute COVID-19 samples. T cells, B-cell-depleted T cells, or PBMCs supplied cDNA or gDNA.

Authors' data handling: Amplifying reference gene primers gave estimates of nucleated cell counts. TCRdb's copy holds only in-frame clones and misses some; the assay was immunoSEQ multiplex PCR. V and J calls and clone size follow that table, whereas D and trimming were derived from the DNA. The data hold around 120,000 clones, with 75% to 90% observed a single time. V lost 2 bases to trimming and J lost 6 bases; unmatched junction nucleotides: 7. Per germline, CDR1 SGHRS and CDR2 YFSETQ. The length of the CDR3 is 15 residues. This receptor was obtained from an older woman with acute or convalescent COVID-19. J is TRBJ2-5 and V is TRBV5-1; 10 bases line up with TRBD1. The specimen was peripheral blood. The CDR3 coding sequence is TGCGCCAGCAGCTTCCCGGGGACAGGGGCAAAGACCCAGTACTTC. Translation gives CASSFPGTGAKTQYF.